The T cell receptor (beta chain) under discussion was sequenced for a study of neurological immune-mediated disorders. TCRdb analysed the 5' RACE reads with MiXCR anew, one entry per CDR3 protein. The data show about 60,000 distinct CDR3 sequences, about 10% seen once. V lost 5 bases to trimming and J lost 0 bases, with 12 bases between them. This CDR3 is 14 amino acids long. Germline values: CDR1 SGHRS, CDR2 YFSETQ. This clonotype was seen at least ten times. The time point: longitudinal time-point 1 (baseline). This sequence was found in a male donor with HTLV-1-associated myelopathy (HAM/TSP). V usage is TRBV5-1 and J usage is TRBJ2-7; possible D gene TRBD2, 6 bases. The sequenced sample was PBMCs. The DNA for the CDR3 is TGCGCCAGCAGTGGGGAGGCCAACTCCTACGAGCAGTACTTC. This encodes CASSGEANSYEQYF.